The 28 T cell receptor beta chains listed next were all sequenced from one sample in a study of CD8+CD57+ T cells in acquired aplastic anemia. All patients picked for sequencing had shown, by flow cytometry, an expansion of CD8+CD57+ cells. CDR3 and TCR beta VDJ profiling relied on a genomic DNA template. TCRdb re-called the reads with MiXCR, one entry per CDR3 protein. The sample lists some 150,000 distinct CDR3 sequences; 70% to 75% were seen once. Material: sorted CD4+, CD8+, or CD8+CD57+ T cells (not recorded which) from PBMCs. Every receptor here comes from a human donor with aplastic anemia.

V and J are TRBV10-3 and TRBJ2-7, with D possibly TRBD1 on 5 matching bases. Per the germline V gene, CDR1 is ENHRY and CDR2 is SYGVKD. The CDR3 contains 14 residues. Between the trimmed V and J ends, which lost 2 bases and 5 bases, there was a span of 13 bases. The CDR3, as DNA: TGTGCCATCAGTGAGACACGGGCAGGGAACGAGCAGTACTTC. This translates into CAISETRAGNEQYF.

This clonotype came up once. J is TRBJ1-6 and V is TRBV10-3; 7 bases agree with TRBD1. J gave up 5 bases and V 10 bases, and 5 bases lay outside the gene matches. Germline V gives CDR1 ENHRY, CDR2 SYGVKD. The CDR3 extends over 13 amino acids. The CDR3 DNA sequence: TGTGCCACTACGACAGGGAATAATTCACCCCTCCACTTT. Translating it yields CATTTGNNSPLHF.

The chain joins TRBV24-1 to TRBJ1-5, with TRBD1 as a possible D gene (5 bases). This CDR3 contains 15 residues. The germline V gene has CDR1 KGHDR and CDR2 SFDVKD. Between the trimmed V and J ends, which lost 3 bases and 5 bases, there was a span of 13 bases. CDR3 in DNA: TGTGCCACCAGTGATCGCCACGGGGGGGATCAGCCCCAGCATTTT. Protein product: CATSDRHGGDQPQHF.

On this clonotype itself: The junction shows a germline mismatch at one end, possibly a read error. The chain links TRBV2 to TRBJ2-5, with TRBD1 as a possible D gene (5 bases). The length of the CDR3 is 18 residues. The germline gives CDR1 SNHLY, CDR2 FYNNEI. Written as DNA, the CDR3 is TGTGCCACCAGTGATACCAGGGAACTGACCCAGGGCCGAGAGACCCAGTACTTC. Residues: CATSDTRELTQGRETQYF.

CDR3 sequence (DNA): TGTGCCACCAGCAGAGTCAGGGACGGGGACACCACAGATACGCAGTATTTT. This codes for CATSRVRDGDTTDTQYF. The chain joins TRBV15 to TRBJ2-3; the D gene is possibly TRBD1 (6 bases). Trimming shortened V by 1 base and J by 2 bases, and 16 bases separated the two germline ends. CDR1 and CDR2 from the germline V gene are LNHNV and YYDKDF (reference sequence). The CDR3 covers 17 residues.

The chain recombines TRBV24-1 with TRBJ2-1; 9 positions match TRBD2. The CDR3 consists of 17 residues. Germline V lookup: CDR1 KGHDR, CDR2 SFDVKD. V shed 4 bases, J shed 1 base, and the junction held 7 bases outside the gene matches. CDR3: CATSDVSGSHSYNEQFF. CDR3 DNA: TGTGCCACCAGTGACGTTAGCGGGAGTCATTCCTACAATGAGCAGTTCTTC.

This chain joins TRBV12-3 or TRBV12-4 and TRBJ2-7; possibly TRBD1 for D (5 bases). Trimming removed 6 bases from V and 0 bases from J, with 24 bases in between. CDR3 length: 18 amino acids. The CDR3: CASSPDKGLLLTSYEQYF. CDR3 DNA sequence: TGTGCCAGCAGCCCGGACAAGGGCCTTCTACTGACCTCCTACGAGCAGTACTTC.

This clonotype was counted between two and nine times. This chain links TRBV7-3 with TRBJ2-1; 7 bases are a match to TRBD2. The CDR3 is made up of 16 amino acids. The germline CDR1 and CDR2 sequences are SGHTA and FQGTGA. Unmatched junction bases numbered 13, after V lost 4 bases and J lost 7 bases. In DNA, the CDR3 is TGTGCCAGCAGCTACGGGGGTGGCGGGAGATCGAATGAGCAGTTCTTC. Amino acids: CASSYGGGGRSNEQFF.

V and J are TRBV24-1 and TRBJ1-5; no reliable D call. V shed 3 bases and J shed 4 bases, with 9 bases lying between them. Looked up from germline, CDR1 is KGHDR and CDR2 is SFDVKD. The CDR3 totals 14 residues. CDR3 in DNA: TGTGCCACCAGTGATGTGGACTGGAATCAGCCCCAGCATTTT. The encoded protein is CATSDVDWNQPQHF.

This clonotype was counted ten times or more. The chain is built from TRBV28 and TRBJ2-1, with D possibly TRBD1 on 5 matching bases. From germline, CDR1 is MDHEN and CDR2 SYDVKM. V shed 6 bases and J shed 5 bases, with 20 bases lying between them. This CDR3 comprises 16 residues. The DNA for the CDR3 is TGTGCCAGCAGCCTTGGGGCTACAGTTCCAGACAATGAGCAGTTCTTC. This codes for CASSLGATVPDNEQFF.

V and J are TRBV29-1 and TRBJ1-6; possibly TRBD1 for D (6 bases). The germline V gene encodes CDR1 SQVTM and CDR2 ANQGSEA. The CDR3 loop spans 13 amino acids. Trimming left V 5 bases short and J 6 bases short, with 11 bases between. The CDR3 nucleotides are TGCAGCGTTAAGGACAGTCCTAATTCACCCCTCCACTTT. It codes for CSVKDSPNSPLHF.

CDR3 nucleotide sequence: TGCAGTGCTAGGCCGGGACAGAGCTCCTACGAGCAGTACTTC. It is translated as CSARPGQSSYEQYF. The V gene is TRBV20-1, the J gene TRBJ2-7; 7 nucleotides agree with TRBD1. Germline loops: CDR1 DFQATT, CDR2 SNEGSKA (reference sequence). Trimming took 3 bases from V and 0 from J; bases not matched to a gene: 5. This CDR3 region has 14 residues.

This clonotype was seen many times. V usage is TRBV7-9 and J usage is TRBJ2-1, with D possibly matching TRBD2 (6 bases). Germline V gives CDR1 SEHNR, CDR2 FQNEAQ (reference sequence). The V gene lost 5 bases and the J gene lost 12 bases, with 20 bases spanning the gap. The CDR3 totals 14 residues. In DNA, the CDR3 is TGTGCCAGCAGCCCCCTCTTCGGGGGTTGGGGGCAGTTCTTC. This codes for CASSPLFGGWGQFF. Using reference TRBV7-9 and TRBJ2-1 for the parts outside the CDR3, the full variable domain is DTGVSQNPRHKITKRGQNVTFRCDPISEHNRLYWYRQTLGQGPEFLTYFQNEAQLEKSRLLSDRFSAERPKGSFSTLEIQRTEQGDSAMYLCASSPLFGGWGQFFGPGTRLTVL.

The chain combines TRBV5-6 with TRBJ2-6, with 11 bases lining up with TRBD2. The V segment lost 2 bases and the J segment 4 bases; nucleotides outside the gene matches: 8. CDR1 is SGHDT and CDR2 is YYEEEE in the germline V gene. The CDR3 sequence is 18 residues long. Written as DNA, the CDR3 is TGTGCCAGCAGCTTTGGTTTAGCGGGGGGGAAAGGGGCCAACGTCCTGACTTTC. Its translation is CASSFGLAGGKGANVLTF.

The chain combines TRBV9 with TRBJ2-5, with TRBD2 matching 9 bases. The length of the CDR3 is 14 residues. The germline V gene has CDR1 SGDLS and CDR2 YYNGEE. Unmatched junction bases numbered 2, after V lost 4 bases and J lost 1 base. The chain's CDR3 is CASSSGLAQETQYF. The CDR3 DNA is TGTGCCAGCAGCTCGGGACTAGCCCAAGAGACCCAGTACTTC.

The table lists this clonotype with many counts. The V gene is TRBV20-1, the J gene TRBJ2-7; 8 nucleotides match TRBD1. The trim removed 0 bases at V and 5 bases at J, leaving 9 bases unmatched. CDR1 DFQATT and CDR2 SNEGSKA come from the germline V gene (reference sequence). The CDR3 runs 15 residues. The CDR3 DNA sequence: TGCAGTGCTAGAGACCTCGGGACAGGCAAGGACGAGCAGTACTTC. Translating it yields CSARDLGTGKDEQYF.

J is TRBJ2-1 and V is TRBV15, with 9 bases identical to TRBD1. J gave up 3 bases and V 6 bases, and 6 bases lay outside the gene matches. CDR1 and CDR2 (germline): LNHNV, YYDKDF (reference sequence). The CDR3 totals 15 residues. The CDR3 loop reads CATRGPGQGYNEQFF. CDR3 nucleotides: TGTGCCACCAGGGGACCGGGACAGGGCTACAATGAGCAGTTCTTC. The full variable domain, in which reference TRBV15 and TRBJ2-1 provide the parts outside the CDR3, is DAMVIQNPRYQVTQFGKPVTLSCSQTLNHNVMYWYQQKSSQAPKLLFHYYDKDFNNEADTPDNFQSRRPNTSFCFLDIRSPGLGDTAMYLCATRGPGQGYNEQFFGPGTRLTVL.

The CDR3 DNA sequence: TGTGCCACCAGCCACGTCCTAGCGGGCACCCTCAATGAGCAGTTCTTC. This sequence encodes CATSHVLAGTLNEQFF. The chain carries TRBV24-1 and TRBJ2-1; TRBD2 matches 8 bases. The CDR3 consists of 16 residues. With 7 bases clipped from V and 6 bases from J, the junction kept 13 bases outside the gene matches. Germline-derived CDR1 and CDR2 are KGHDR and SFDVKD.

V is TRBV20-1 and J is TRBJ1-2, with a possible D match to TRBD1 (6 bases). V lost 0 bases and J 4 bases, leaving 12 bases between the germline ends. Germline V gene data show CDR1 as DFQATT and CDR2 as SNEGSKA (reference sequence). This CDR3 spans 14 amino acids. DNA for the CDR3: TGCAGTGCTAGAGATCCGGACAGACTCTATGGCTACACCTTC. Encoded protein: CSARDPDRLYGYTF.

The V call is TRBV5-6, the J call TRBJ2-1; 16 bases map to TRBD2. Germline V lookup: CDR1 SGHDT, CDR2 YYEEEE. This CDR3 comprises 18 residues. The ends lost 0 bases at V and 6 bases at J; junction bases unmatched: 6. The CDR3 DNA reads as TGTGCCAGCAGCTTGGCCGGGACTAGCGGGAGGGCCGGCAATGAGCAGTTCTTC. Amino acid sequence: CASSLAGTSGRAGNEQFF.

The V call is TRBV12-3 or TRBV12-4, the J call TRBJ1-5; TRBD1 is a possible D gene (6 bases). The CDR3 runs 14 residues. V lost 6 bases to trimming and J lost 5 bases, with 14 bases between them. This CDR3 is CASRRNRDDQPQHF. The CDR3 DNA reads TGTGCCAGCAGGCGGAACAGGGATGATCAGCCCCAGCATTTT.

The rearrangement links TRBV2 to TRBJ2-7; D possibly corresponds to TRBD1 (6 bases). Trimming shortened V by 3 bases and J by 5 bases, and 11 bases separated the two germline ends. The CDR3 sequence is 13 residues long. CDR1 is SNHLY, CDR2 FYNNEI, per germline. The CDR3 DNA reads TGTGCCAGCAGTGACAGGGGATTGGACGAGCAGTACTTC. This gives the protein CASSDRGLDEQYF.

The rearrangement uses TRBV29-1 and TRBJ2-5, with 12 bases matching TRBD2. Per germline, CDR1 SQVTM and CDR2 ANQGSEA. Trimming took 3 bases from V and 4 from J; bases not matched to a gene: 9. The CDR3 extends over 16 amino acids. CDR3 protein: CSVEGATSGSPETQYF. The CDR3 DNA reads as TGCAGCGTTGAGGGTGCGACTAGCGGGAGTCCAGAGACCCAGTACTTC. Using reference TRBV29-1 and TRBJ2-5 for the parts outside the CDR3, the full variable domain is SAVISQKPSRDICQRGTSLTIQCQVDSQVTMMFWYRQQPGQSLTLIATANQGSEATYESGFVIDKFPISRPNLTFSTLTVSNMSPEDSSIYLCSVEGATSGSPETQYFGPGTRLLVL.

This clonotype was seen a single time. This chain uses TRBV4-3 with TRBJ1-4; D possibly corresponds to TRBD1 (5 bases). V lost 7 bases and J 5 bases, leaving 17 bases between the germline ends. The CDR3 is made up of 15 amino acids. From germline, CDR1 is LGHNA and CDR2 YSLEER. The DNA for the CDR3 is TGCGCCAGCATCGTGCGGGGGGTTGTGAATGAAAAACTGTTTTTT. This encodes CASIVRGVVNEKLFF.

About this clonotype: Compared with germline, one end of the junction differs, possibly owing to a read error. The CDR3, as DNA: TGTGCCAGCAGCCTAGCAGGACTAGCGGCTAGCACAGATACGCGGTATTTT. As protein: CASSLAGLAASTDTRYF. The chain joins TRBV2 to TRBJ2-3; 10 bases match TRBD2. Germline values: CDR1 SNHLY, CDR2 FYNNEI. The CDR3 sequence is 17 residues long.

The V call is TRBV20-1, the J call TRBJ2-5, with 15 bases aligning to TRBD2. Trimming cost V 6 bases and J 4 bases; bases outside gene matches: 9. Germline V gene sequence: CDR1 DFQATT, CDR2 SNEGSKA (reference sequence). CDR3 length: 16 residues. The CDR3 DNA follows: TGCAGTGCAAACGGACTAGCGGGGGGGCGTAGAGAGACCCAGTACTTC. It yields the protein CSANGLAGGRRETQYF.

This clonotype was seen only once. V is TRBV25-1 and J is TRBJ1-6; a weak D match, TRBD1 (6 bases). V was pared by 6 bases and J by 6 bases, with 21 bases between. Looked up from germline, CDR1 is MGHDK and CDR2 is SYGVNS. The CDR3 runs to 17 residues. CDR3 sequence reads: CASRRFWGRVGNSPLHF. CDR3 nucleotide sequence: TGTGCCAGCAGGCGTTTTTGGGGGCGGGTAGGTAATTCACCCCTCCACTTT.

The chain carries TRBV7-9 and TRBJ1-5; 7 bases line up with TRBD1. The CDR3 sequence is 14 residues long. Germline values: CDR1 SEHNR, CDR2 FQNEAQ (reference sequence). With 5 bases clipped from V and 5 bases from J, the junction kept 6 bases outside the gene matches. CDR3 amino acids: CASSRDRWDQPQHF. The CDR3 DNA reads as TGTGCCAGCAGCCGGGACAGATGGGATCAGCCCCAGCATTTT.